These 3 T cell receptor beta chains were sequenced from one sample in a study of T cells in localized non-small cell lung cancer. Sequenced by immunoSEQ multiplex PCR; TCRdb stores in-frame clones only, minus some. This sample has about 78,000 clones, with approximately 85% found just once. This specimen was peripheral blood, taken before any cancer treatment. These receptors came from a man between 40 and 69 years old with stage I lung adenocarcinoma.

The chain uses TRBV9 and TRBJ2-3, with 11 bases that match TRBD2. CDR3 length: 15 residues. The germline V gene encodes CDR1 SGDLS and CDR2 YYNGEE. V was pared by 4 bases and J by 3 bases, with 4 bases of the junction left unmatched. CDR3 in DNA: TGTGCCAGCAGCCCCGGGACTAGCGGAACAGATACGCAGTATTTT. This sequence encodes CASSPGTSGTDTQYF.

V usage is TRBV5-1 and J usage is TRBJ1-1, with 12 bases identical to TRBD1. CDR1 and CDR2 (germline): SGHRS, YFSETQ. The ends lost 5 bases at V and 5 bases at J; junction bases unmatched: 10. The CDR3 sequence is 16 residues long. The CDR3 region is CASSFGTGGRVTEAFF. CDR3 nucleotide sequence: TGCGCCAGCAGTTTCGGGACAGGGGGCAGAGTAACTGAAGCTTTCTTT.

The rearrangement uses TRBV7-8 and TRBJ1-1; D remains ambiguous. Trimming stripped 1 base from V and 7 bases from J, with 10 bases between. Germline CDR1 and CDR2: SGHVS and FQNEAQ. The CDR3 loop spans 13 amino acids. The CDR3 sequence: CASSLVTASEAFF. CDR3 DNA: TGTGCCAGCAGCTTAGTGACCGCGAGTGAAGCTTTCTTT.